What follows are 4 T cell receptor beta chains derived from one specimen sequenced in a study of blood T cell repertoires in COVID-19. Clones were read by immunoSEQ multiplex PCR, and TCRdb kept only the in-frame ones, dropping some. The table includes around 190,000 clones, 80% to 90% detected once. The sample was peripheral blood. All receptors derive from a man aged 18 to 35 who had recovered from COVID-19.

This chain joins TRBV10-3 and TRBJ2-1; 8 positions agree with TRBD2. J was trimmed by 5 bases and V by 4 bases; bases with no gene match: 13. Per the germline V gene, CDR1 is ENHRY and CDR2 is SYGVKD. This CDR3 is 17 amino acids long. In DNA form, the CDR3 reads TGTGCCATCAGTGGCGTGGATAGCGGGATCGCCAACAATGAGCAGTTCTTC. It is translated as CAISGVDSGIANNEQFF.

DNA for the CDR3: TGTGCCAGCAGCCAGGCAGGGGACAGGGGAAGAAATGAGCAGTTCTTC. Encoded protein: CASSQAGDRGRNEQFF. The chain is built from TRBV3-1 (or the pseudogene TRBV3-2) and TRBJ2-1; 10 positions agree with TRBD1. The V segment lost 3 bases and the J segment 7 bases; nucleotides outside the gene matches: 9. Germline-derived CDR1 and CDR2 are LGHDT and YNNKEL (reference sequence). This CDR3 contains 16 residues.

CDR3 coding DNA: TGTGCCAGCAGTTATAGCGGGAGCTCCTACAATGAGCAGTTCTTC. As protein: CASSYSGSSYNEQFF. This chain uses TRBV27 with TRBJ2-1; 9 bases line up with TRBD2. Trimming took 4 bases from V and 0 from J; bases not matched to a gene: 1. This CDR3 has 15 amino acids. Germline CDR1 and CDR2: MNHEY and SMNVEV (reference sequence).

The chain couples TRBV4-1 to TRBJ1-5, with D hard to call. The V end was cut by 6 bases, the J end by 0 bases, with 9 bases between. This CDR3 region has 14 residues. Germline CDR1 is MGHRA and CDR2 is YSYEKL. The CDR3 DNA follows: TGCGCCAGCAGTCTATATGATAGCAATCAGCCCCAGCATTTT. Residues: CASSLYDSNQPQHF.